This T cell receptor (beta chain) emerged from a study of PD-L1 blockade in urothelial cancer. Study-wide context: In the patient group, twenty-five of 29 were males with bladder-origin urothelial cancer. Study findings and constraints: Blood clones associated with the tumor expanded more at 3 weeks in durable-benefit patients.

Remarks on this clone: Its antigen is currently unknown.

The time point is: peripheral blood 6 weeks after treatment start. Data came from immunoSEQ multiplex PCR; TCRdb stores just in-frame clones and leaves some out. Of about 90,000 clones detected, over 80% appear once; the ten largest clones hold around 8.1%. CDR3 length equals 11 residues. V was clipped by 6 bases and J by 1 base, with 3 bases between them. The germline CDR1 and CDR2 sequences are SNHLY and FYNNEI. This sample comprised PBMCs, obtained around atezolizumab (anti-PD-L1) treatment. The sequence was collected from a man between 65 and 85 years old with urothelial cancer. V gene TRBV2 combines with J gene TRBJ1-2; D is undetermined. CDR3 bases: TGTGCCAGCAGCCTTAACTATGGCTACACCTTC. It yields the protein CASSLNYGYTF.